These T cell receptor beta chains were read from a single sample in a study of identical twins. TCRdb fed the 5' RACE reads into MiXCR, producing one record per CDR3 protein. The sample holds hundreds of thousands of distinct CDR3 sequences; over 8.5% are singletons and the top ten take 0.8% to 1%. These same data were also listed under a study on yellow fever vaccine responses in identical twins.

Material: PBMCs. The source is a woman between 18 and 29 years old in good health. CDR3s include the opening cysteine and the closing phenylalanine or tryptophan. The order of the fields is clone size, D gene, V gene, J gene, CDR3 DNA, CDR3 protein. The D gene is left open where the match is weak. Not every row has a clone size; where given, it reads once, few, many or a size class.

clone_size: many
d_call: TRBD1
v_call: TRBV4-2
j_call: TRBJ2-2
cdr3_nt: TGTGCCAGCAGCCATCCCCGGACAGGGGGCCCCGGGGAGCTGTTTTTT
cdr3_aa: CASSHPRTGGPGELFF

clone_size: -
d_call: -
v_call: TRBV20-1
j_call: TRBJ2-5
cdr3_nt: TGCAGTGCTAGACCACCGACATGGGGCCAGGAGACCCAGTACTTC
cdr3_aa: CSARPPTWGQETQYF

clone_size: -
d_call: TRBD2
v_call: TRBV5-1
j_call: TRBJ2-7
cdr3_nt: TGCGCCAGCAGCTTGGCCGGAGCGGGAGATTTATCCTACGAGCAGTACTTC
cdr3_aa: CASSLAGAGDLSYEQYF

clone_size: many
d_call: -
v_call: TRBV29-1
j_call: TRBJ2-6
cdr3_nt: TGCAGCGTTGAAGGGTTGGGCTCTGGGGCCAACGTCCTGACTTTC
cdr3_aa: CSVEGLGSGANVLTF

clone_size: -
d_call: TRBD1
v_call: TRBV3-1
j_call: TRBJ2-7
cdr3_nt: TGTGCCAGCAGCCAAGTTCCGGGACAGGGCGTCTACGAGCAGTACTTC
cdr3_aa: CASSQVPGQGVYEQYF

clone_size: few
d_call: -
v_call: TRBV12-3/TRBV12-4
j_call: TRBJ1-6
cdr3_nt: TGTGCCAGCAGCCGAAGCAACGGACAGAATTCACCCCTCCACTTT
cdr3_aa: CASSRSNGQNSPLHF

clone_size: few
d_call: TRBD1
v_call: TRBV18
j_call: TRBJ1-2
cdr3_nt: TGTGCCAGCTCACCGGACAGGCAATATGGCTACACCTTC
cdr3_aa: CASSPDRQYGYTF

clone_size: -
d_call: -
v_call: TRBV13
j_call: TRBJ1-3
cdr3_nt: TGTGCCAGCAGCTTACGCCGGGGGCATGGAAACACCATATATTTT
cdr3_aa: CASSLRRGHGNTIYF

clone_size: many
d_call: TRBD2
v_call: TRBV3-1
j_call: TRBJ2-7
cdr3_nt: TGTGCCAGCAGCCCAAGCGGGGGTAACGAGCAGTACTTC
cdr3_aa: CASSPSGGNEQYF

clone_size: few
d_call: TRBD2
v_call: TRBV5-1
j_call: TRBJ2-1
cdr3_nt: TGCGCCAGCAGCTTTCTCCTAGCGGGGGTCGATGAGCAGTTCTTC
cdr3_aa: CASSFLLAGVDEQFF

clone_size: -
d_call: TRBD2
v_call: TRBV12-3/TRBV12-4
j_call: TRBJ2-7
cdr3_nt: TGTGCCAGCAGTCTTAGACTAGCGGGACGCAGCTCCTACGAGCAGTACTTC
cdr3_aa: CASSLRLAGRSSYEQYF

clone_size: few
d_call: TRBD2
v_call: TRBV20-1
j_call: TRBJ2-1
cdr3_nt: TGCAGTGCTTCAGGCCCGCTAGCGGGGAACAATGAGCAGTTCTTC
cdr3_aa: CSASGPLAGNNEQFF

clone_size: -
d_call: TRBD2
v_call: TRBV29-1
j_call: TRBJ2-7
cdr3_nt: TGCAGCGTTGAAAGTTCGGCTAGCGGTTCCTACGAGCAGTACTTC
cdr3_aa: CSVESSASGSYEQYF

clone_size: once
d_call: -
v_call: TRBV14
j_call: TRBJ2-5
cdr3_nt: TGTGCCAGCAGCCCCTGGGGCAGTAAAGAGACCCAGTACTTC
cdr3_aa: CASSPWGSKETQYF

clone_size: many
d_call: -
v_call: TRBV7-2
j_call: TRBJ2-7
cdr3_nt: TGTGCCAGCAGCTTAGGAGGGCCCTCCTACGAGCAGTACTTC
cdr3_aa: CASSLGGPSYEQYF

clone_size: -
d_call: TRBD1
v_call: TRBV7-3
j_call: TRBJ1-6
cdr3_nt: TGTGCCAGCAGCCTAACCGGGACAGAAAATTCACCCCTCCACTTT
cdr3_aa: CASSLTGTENSPLHF

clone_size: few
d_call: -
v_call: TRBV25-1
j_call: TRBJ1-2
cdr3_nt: TGTGCCAGCAGTGGACAGCCAAATAACTATGGCTACACCTTC
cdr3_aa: CASSGQPNNYGYTF

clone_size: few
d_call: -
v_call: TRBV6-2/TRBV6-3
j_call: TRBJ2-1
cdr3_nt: TGTGCCAGCAGTTTGGTAGGGCTAACCCACTACAATGAGCAGTTCTTC
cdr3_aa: CASSLVGLTHYNEQFF

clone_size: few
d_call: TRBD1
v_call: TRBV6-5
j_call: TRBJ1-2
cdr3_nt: TGTGCCAGCAGTGACAGGGTCACCGTGATCTTC
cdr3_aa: CASSDRVTVIF

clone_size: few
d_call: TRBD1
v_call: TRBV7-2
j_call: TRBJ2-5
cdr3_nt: TGTGCCAGCAGCTTAGACAGGGGGCAATTAGAGACCCAGTACTTC
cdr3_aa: CASSLDRGQLETQYF

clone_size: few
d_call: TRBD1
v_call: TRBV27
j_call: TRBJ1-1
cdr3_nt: TGTGCCAGCAGTCCTCAAGGACAGGGCACTGAAGCTTTCTTT
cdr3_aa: CASSPQGQGTEAFF

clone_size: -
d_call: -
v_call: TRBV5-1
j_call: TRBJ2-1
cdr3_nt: TGCGCCAGCAGCCGGGACACGAGCTCCTACAATGAGCAGTTCTTC
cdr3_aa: CASSRDTSSYNEQFF

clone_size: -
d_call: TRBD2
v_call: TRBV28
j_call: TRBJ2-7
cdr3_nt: TGTGCCAGCAGTTTCCCCAGTGGCGGGAGATACGAGCAGTACTTC
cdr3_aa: CASSFPSGGRYEQYF

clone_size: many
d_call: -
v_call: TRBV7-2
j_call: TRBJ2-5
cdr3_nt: TGTGCCAGCAGTTTAGGCAGGGGACAAGAGACCCAGTACTTC
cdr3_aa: CASSLGRGQETQYF

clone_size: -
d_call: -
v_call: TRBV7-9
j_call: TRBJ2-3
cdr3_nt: TGTGCCAGCAGCATCACAGGGAGCACAGATACGCAGTATTTT
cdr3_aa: CASSITGSTDTQYF

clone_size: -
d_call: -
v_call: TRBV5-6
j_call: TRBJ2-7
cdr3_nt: TGTGCCAGCAGACCGGACAGAAACTCCTACGAGCAGTACTTC
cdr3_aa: CASRPDRNSYEQYF

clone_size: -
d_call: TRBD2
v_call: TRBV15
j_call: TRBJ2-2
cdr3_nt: TGTGCCACCAGCACCGACCGAATACTAGCGGGAGGGAGACCCGGGGAGCTGTTTTTT
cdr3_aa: CATSTDRILAGGRPGELFF

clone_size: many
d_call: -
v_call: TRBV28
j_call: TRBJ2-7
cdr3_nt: TGTGCCAGCAGTTTATGGAGGCTGGACGGGACCTACGAGCAGTACTTC
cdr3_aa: CASSLWRLDGTYEQYF

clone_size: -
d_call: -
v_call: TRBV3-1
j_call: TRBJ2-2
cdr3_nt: TGTGCCAGCAGCCAACGTAGCGGTAACACCGGGGAGCTGTTTTTT
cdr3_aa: CASSQRSGNTGELFF

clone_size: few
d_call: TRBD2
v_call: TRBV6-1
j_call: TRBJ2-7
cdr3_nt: TGTGCCAGCAGTAAACCGGGACTAGCAACATACGAGCAGTACTTC
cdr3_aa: CASSKPGLATYEQYF

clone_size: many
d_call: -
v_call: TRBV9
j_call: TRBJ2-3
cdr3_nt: TGTGCCAGCAGCGGCGACGGAGATACGCAGTATTTT
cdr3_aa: CASSGDGDTQYF

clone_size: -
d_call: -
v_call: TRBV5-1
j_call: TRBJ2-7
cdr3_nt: TGCGCCAGCAGCTTGGCCGGGGTTTGGTATGGGGTCGAGCAGTACTTC
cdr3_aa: CASSLAGVWYGVEQYF

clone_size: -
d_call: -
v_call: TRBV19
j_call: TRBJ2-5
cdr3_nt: TGTGCCAGTAGTATACCGCCGCAAGAGACCCAGTACTTC
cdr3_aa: CASSIPPQETQYF

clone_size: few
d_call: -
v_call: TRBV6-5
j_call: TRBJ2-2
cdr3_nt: TGTGCCAGCAGTTACTCCGATGGTAACACCGGGGAGCTGTTTTTT
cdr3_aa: CASSYSDGNTGELFF

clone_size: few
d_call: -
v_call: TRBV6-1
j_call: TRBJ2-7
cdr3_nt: TGTGCCAGCAGTCTAGCTAGCGCTCTCTCCTACGAGCAGTACTTC
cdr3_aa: CASSLASALSYEQYF

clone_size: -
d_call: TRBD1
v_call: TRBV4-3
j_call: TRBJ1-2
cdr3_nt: TGCGCCAGCAGTCTCACGACAGGGGTCGGGGGCTATGGCTACACCTTC
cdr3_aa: CASSLTTGVGGYGYTF

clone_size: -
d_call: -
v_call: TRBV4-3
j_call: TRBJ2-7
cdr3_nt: TGCGCCAGCAGCCAAGGAATCGGCAGGGGAAATTACGAGCAGTACTTC
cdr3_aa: CASSQGIGRGNYEQYF

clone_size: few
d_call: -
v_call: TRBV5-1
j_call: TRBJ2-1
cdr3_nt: TGCGCCAGCAGCTTAAAACGGGACGTTGAGCAGTTCTTC
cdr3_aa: CASSLKRDVEQFF

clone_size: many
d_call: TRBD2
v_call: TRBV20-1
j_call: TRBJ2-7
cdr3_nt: TGCAGTGCTAGAGATAGCGGGAGGGCCGACGAGCAGTACTTC
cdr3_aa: CSARDSGRADEQYF

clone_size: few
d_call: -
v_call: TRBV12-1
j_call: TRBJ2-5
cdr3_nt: TGTGCCAGCAGCTTTGATCGGACTAGCGGGAGTTTTGGCAGAGAGACCCAGTACTTC
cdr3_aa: CASSFDRTSGSFGRETQYF

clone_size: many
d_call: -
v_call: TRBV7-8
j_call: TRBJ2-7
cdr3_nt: TGTGCCAGCAGCCCCATTTGGGGGGACCGCCCAAGCGTCGGGTACTTC
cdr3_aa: CASSPIWGDRPSVGYF

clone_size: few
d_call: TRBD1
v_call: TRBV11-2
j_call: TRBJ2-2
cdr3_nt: TGTGCCAGCAGCCCGCCGACAGGGGGCAGACACACCGGGGAGCTGTTTTTT
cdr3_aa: CASSPPTGGRHTGELFF

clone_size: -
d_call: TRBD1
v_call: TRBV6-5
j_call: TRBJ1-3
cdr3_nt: TGTGCCAGCAGTTACTCGGGACAGGGGTCTGGAAACACCATATATTTT
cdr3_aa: CASSYSGQGSGNTIYF

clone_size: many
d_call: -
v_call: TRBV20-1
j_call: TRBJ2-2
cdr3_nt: TGCAGCGCTAGGGCGAACACCGGGGAGCTGTTTTTT
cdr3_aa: CSARANTGELFF

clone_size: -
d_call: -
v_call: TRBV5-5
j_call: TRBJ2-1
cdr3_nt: TGTGCCAGCACCCTGGGGAGGGAGCAGTTCTTC
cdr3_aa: CASTLGREQFF

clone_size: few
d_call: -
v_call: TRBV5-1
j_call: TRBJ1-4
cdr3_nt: TGCGCCAGCAGCTTCGCTACATTGACGGGAAGTGCCAATGAAAAACTGTTTTTT
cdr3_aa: CASSFATLTGSANEKLFF

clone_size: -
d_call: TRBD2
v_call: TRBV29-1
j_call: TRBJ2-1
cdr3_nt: TGCAGCGCAGCGGGAGGGCTGGGCAATGAGCAGTTCTTC
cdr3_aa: CSAAGGLGNEQFF

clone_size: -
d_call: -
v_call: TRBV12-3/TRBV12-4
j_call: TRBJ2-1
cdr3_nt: TGTGCCAGCAGCCCCGGGACCACCAATCACTTCTTC
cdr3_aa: CASSPGTTNHFF

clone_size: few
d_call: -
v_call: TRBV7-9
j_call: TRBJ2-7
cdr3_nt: TGTGCCAGCAGCTTAGCAGGGGGGAGAGGCTACGAGCAGTACTTC
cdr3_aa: CASSLAGGRGYEQYF

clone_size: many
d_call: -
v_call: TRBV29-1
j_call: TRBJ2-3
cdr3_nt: TGCAGCGTTGAATTCCGGGACACGCAGTATTTT
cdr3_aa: CSVEFRDTQYF

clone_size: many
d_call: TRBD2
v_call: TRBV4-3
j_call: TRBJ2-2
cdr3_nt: TGCGCCAGCAGCCAAAGTCGATGGACTAGCGGAACCGGGGAGCTGTTTTTT
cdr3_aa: CASSQSRWTSGTGELFF

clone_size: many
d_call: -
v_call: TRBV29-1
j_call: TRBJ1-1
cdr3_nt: TGCAGCGTTGAACAGTTCAACACTGAAGCTTTCTTT
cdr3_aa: CSVEQFNTEAFF

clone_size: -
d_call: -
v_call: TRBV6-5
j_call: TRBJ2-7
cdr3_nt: TGTGCCAGCAGTTACGGAGGGGCAGAGGGCTCCTACGAGCAGTACTTC
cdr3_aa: CASSYGGAEGSYEQYF

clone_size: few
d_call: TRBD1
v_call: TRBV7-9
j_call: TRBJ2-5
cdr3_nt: TGTGCCAGCAGCCGACCCGGACAGGGGATCGGGGAGACCCAGTACTTC
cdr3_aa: CASSRPGQGIGETQYF

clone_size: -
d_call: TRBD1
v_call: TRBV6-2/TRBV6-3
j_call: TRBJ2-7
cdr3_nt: TGTGCCAGTAACTCCGGGACAGCAGCCTACGAGCAGTACTTC
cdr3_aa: CASNSGTAAYEQYF

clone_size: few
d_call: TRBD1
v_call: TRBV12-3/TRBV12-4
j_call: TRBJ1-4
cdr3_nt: TGTGCCAGCAGCATTATTGGACAGGGGAGGGAAAAACTGTTTTTT
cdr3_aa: CASSIIGQGREKLFF

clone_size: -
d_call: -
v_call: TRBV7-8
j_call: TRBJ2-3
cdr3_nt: TGTGCCAGCAGCCAGAGTGCCGGGTCAGATACGCAGTATTTT
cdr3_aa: CASSQSAGSDTQYF

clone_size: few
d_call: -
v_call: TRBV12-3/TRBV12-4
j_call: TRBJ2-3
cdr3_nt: TGTGCCAGCAGCCGACAGGATATCGCTGATACGCAGTATTTT
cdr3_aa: CASSRQDIADTQYF

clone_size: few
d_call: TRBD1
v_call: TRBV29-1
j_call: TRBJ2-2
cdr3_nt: TGCAGCGGGGGGACAGACTCCACCGGGGAGCTGTTTTTT
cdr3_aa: CSGGTDSTGELFF

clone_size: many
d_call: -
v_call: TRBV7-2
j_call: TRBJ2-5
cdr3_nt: TGTGCCAGCAGCTTTGTGACAGGCAGGGTTGGTTTGGAGACCCAGTACTTC
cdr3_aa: CASSFVTGRVGLETQYF